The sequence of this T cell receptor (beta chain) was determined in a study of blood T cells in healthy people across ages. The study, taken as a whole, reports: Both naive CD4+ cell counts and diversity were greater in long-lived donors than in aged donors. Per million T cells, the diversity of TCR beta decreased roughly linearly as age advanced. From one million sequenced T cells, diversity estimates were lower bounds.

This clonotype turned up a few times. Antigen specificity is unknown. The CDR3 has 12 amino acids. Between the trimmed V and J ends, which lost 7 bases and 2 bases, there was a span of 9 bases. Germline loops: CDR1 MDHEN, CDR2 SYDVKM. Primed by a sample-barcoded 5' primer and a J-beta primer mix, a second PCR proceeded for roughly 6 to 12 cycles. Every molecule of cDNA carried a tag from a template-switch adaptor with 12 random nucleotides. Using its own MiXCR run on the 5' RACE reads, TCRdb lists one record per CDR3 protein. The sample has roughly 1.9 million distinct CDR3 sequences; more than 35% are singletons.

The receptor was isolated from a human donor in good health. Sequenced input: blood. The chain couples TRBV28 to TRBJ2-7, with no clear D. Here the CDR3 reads CASTPRTYEQYF. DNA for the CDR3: TGTGCCAGCACCCCTAGGACCTACGAGCAGTACTTC.